Below are 12 T cell receptor beta chains sequenced from a single sample in a study of PD-1 blockade in classical Hodgkin lymphoma. Assay: immunoSEQ multiplex PCR; the TCRdb copy retains only in-frame clones and omits some. The sample consists of roughly 50,000 clones, 90% of them appearing once. Time point noted: cycle 4 day 1 (C4D1), after more than five weeks of nivolumab. Brentuximab vedotin exposure varied among the patients, all of whom had relapsed after autologous stem cell transplantation. The specimen was peripheral blood mononuclear cells (PBMCs), collected before the fourth cycle of nivolumab. The receptors come from a human donor with classical Hodgkin lymphoma.

CDR3 in DNA: TGTGCCAGCAGCACAGGGGGCCCCAACTCCTACGAGCAGTACTTC. It codes for CASSTGGPNSYEQYF. The chain combines TRBV5-4 with TRBJ2-7, with 9 bases fitting TRBD1. Trimming removed 4 bases from V and 0 bases from J; junction bases left unmatched: 5. This CDR3 region has 15 residues. Germline CDR1 reads SGHNT; CDR2 reads YYREEE (reference sequence).

The chain uses TRBV5-8 and TRBJ2-7; D is uncertain. Trimming took off 2 bases at V and 1 base at J, with 10 bases between the two ends. Germline values: CDR1 SGHTS, CDR2 YDEGEE. CDR3 length: 14 amino acids. The CDR3 reads CASSLPDLSYEQYF. CDR3 DNA sequence: TGTGCCAGCAGCTTACCCGACCTGTCCTACGAGCAGTACTTC.

The chain has TRBV28 and TRBJ2-7; perhaps TRBD2 as D (5 bases). The germline V gene has CDR1 MDHEN and CDR2 SYDVKM. Trimming cost V 2 bases and J 10 bases, with 12 bases left between them. The CDR3 length is 12 residues. Here the CDR3 DNA reads TGTGCCAGCAGTTTAGCGGGCCTCTTACAGTACTTC. This codes for CASSLAGLLQYF.

This chain links TRBV9 with TRBJ1-5; a possible D gene is TRBD1 (5 bases). This CDR3 region has 14 residues. Per the germline V gene, CDR1 is SGDLS and CDR2 is YYNGEE. V lost 2 bases and J lost 1, with 7 bases in between. The CDR3 DNA sequence: TGTGCCAGCAGCGTTGGGGGGAGCAATCAGCCCCAGCATTTT. It translates to CASSVGGSNQPQHF. Using reference TRBV9 and TRBJ1-5 for the parts outside the CDR3, the full variable domain is DSGVTQTPKHLITATGQRVTLRCSPRSGDLSVYWYQQSLDQGLQFLIQYYNGEERAKGNILERFSAQQFPDLHSELNLSSLELGDSALYFCASSVGGSNQPQHFGDGTRLSIL.

J is TRBJ2-5 and V is TRBV5-1; 12 nucleotides match TRBD2. Germline trimming cut 1 base from V and 5 bases from J; bases unmatched to any gene: 3. Germline V lookup: CDR1 SGHRS, CDR2 YFSETQ. The CDR3 is made up of 15 amino acids. The CDR3 coding sequence is TGCGCCAGCAGCTTGTCACTAGCGGGAGGTGAGACCCAGTACTTC. Encoded protein: CASSLSLAGGETQYF.

The chain carries TRBV2 and TRBJ1-2; D possibly corresponds to TRBD1 (6 bases). The CDR3 consists of 13 residues. The ends were cut back, 8 bases at V and 8 bases at J, with 18 bases in the middle. Germline V gene data show CDR1 as SNHLY and CDR2 as FYNNEI. In DNA, the CDR3 is TGTGCCAGCTCAGACAGGCGGGGATTGGGCTACACCTTC. This translates into CASSDRRGLGYTF.

The chain employs TRBV7-2 and TRBJ2-5, with D hard to call. Trimming cost V 1 base and J 7 bases, with 16 bases left between them. The germline V gene has CDR1 SGHTA and CDR2 FQGNSA. The length of the CDR3 is 15 residues. The CDR3 DNA sequence: TGTGCCAGCAGCTTAGTGAGCTGGACGAGGTGGACCCAGTACTTC. Residues: CASSLVSWTRWTQYF.

This clone has more than one count but fewer than ten. Within the sample, other DNA sequences also encode this same CDR3. V and J are TRBV10-1 and TRBJ2-3; 13 bases line up with TRBD2. The V and J ends lost 3 bases and 4 bases, in that order; junction bases with no gene match: 4. Germline loops: CDR1 WNHNN, CDR2 SYGVQD (reference sequence). This CDR3 contains 16 residues. The CDR3 bases are TGCGCCAGCAGTGAACTAGCGGGAGGGGAGGCAGATACGCAGTATTTT. Protein product: CASSELAGGEADTQYF.

The rearrangement links TRBV5-1 to TRBJ2-5; D remains unclear. Germline V gene sequence: CDR1 SGHRS, CDR2 YFSETQ. The CDR3 is 13 residues long. The V end lost 3 bases, the J end lost 5 bases, and 11 bases lay between the germline ends. The CDR3 sequence is CASSSTLQETQYF. The CDR3 DNA reads TGCGCCAGCAGCTCTACACTTCAGGAGACCCAGTACTTC.

The CDR3 region is CASSLGGLAGGGGDEQFF. CDR3 coding DNA: TGCGCCAGCAGCTTGGGTGGACTAGCGGGAGGGGGCGGCGATGAGCAGTTCTTC. V and J are TRBV5-1 and TRBJ2-1, with 15 bases fitting TRBD2. Losses at the gene ends were 0 bases for V and 8 bases for J; bases not matched to a gene: 9. CDR3 length: 18 amino acids. Germline V lookup: CDR1 SGHRS, CDR2 YFSETQ.

The chain combines TRBV27 with TRBJ1-1; the D is unclear. V was shortened by 5 bases and J by 2 bases, with 15 bases between the two germline ends. From germline, CDR1 is MNHEY and CDR2 SMNVEV (reference sequence). The CDR3 is 15 residues long. The chain's CDR3 is CASSTPTRGNTEAFF. The CDR3 nucleotides read TGTGCCAGCAGTACCCCGACAAGAGGAAACACTGAAGCTTTCTTT.

The chain is built from TRBV27 and TRBJ2-2; D is uncertain. In germline, CDR1 is MNHEY, CDR2 SMNVEV (reference sequence). The CDR3 totals 16 residues. The V end lost 1 base, the J end lost 6 bases, and 15 bases lay between the germline ends. CDR3 residues: CASSLFQVTSAGELFF. Written as DNA, the CDR3 is TGTGCCAGCAGTTTATTCCAGGTGACGTCGGCCGGGGAGCTGTTTTTT.